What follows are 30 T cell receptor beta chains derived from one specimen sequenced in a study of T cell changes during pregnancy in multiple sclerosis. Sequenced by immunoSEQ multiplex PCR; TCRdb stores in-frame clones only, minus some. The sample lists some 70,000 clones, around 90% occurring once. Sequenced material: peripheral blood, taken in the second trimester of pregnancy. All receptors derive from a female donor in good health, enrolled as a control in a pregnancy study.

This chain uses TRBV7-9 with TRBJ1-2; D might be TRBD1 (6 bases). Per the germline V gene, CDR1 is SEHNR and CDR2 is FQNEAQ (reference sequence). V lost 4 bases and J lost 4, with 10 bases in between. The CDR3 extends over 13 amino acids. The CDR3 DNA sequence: TGTGCCAGCAGCTCAGGACAGCGCTATGGCTACACCTTC. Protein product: CASSSGQRYGYTF.

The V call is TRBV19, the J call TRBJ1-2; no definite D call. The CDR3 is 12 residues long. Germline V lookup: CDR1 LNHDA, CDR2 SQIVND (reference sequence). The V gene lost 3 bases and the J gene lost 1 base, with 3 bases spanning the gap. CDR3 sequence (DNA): TGTGCCAGTAGTATCCTTAACTATGGCTACACCTTC. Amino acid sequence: CASSILNYGYTF. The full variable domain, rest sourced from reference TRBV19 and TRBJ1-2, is DGGITQSPKYLFRKEGQNVTLSCEQNLNHDAMYWYRQDPGQGLRLIYYSQIVNDFQKGDIAEGYSVSREKKESFPLTVTSAQKNPTAFYLCASSILNYGYTFGSGTRLTVV.

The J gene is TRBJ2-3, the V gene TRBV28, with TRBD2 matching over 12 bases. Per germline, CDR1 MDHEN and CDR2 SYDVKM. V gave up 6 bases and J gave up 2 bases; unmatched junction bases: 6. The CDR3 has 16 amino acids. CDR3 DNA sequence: TGTGCCAGCAGCCCGACTAGCGGGAGTCCCACAGATACGCAGTATTTT. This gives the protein CASSPTSGSPTDTQYF.

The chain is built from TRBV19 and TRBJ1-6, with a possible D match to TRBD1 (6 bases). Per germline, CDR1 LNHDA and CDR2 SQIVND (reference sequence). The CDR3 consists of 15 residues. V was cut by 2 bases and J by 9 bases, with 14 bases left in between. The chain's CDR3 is CASSIQTGPGSPLHF. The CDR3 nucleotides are TGTGCCAGTAGTATACAAACAGGGCCTGGTTCACCCCTCCACTTT. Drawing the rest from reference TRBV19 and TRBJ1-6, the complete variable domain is DGGITQSPKYLFRKEGQNVTLSCEQNLNHDAMYWYRQDPGQGLRLIYYSQIVNDFQKGDIAEGYSVSREKKESFPLTVTSAQKNPTAFYLCASSIQTGPGSPLHFGNGTRLTVT.

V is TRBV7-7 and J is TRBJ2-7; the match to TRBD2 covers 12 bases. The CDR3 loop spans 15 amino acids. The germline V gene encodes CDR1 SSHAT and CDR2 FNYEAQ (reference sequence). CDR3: CAGGLAGGRAYEQYF. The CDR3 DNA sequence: TGTGCTGGGGGGCTAGCGGGAGGGAGGGCCTACGAGCAGTACTTC.

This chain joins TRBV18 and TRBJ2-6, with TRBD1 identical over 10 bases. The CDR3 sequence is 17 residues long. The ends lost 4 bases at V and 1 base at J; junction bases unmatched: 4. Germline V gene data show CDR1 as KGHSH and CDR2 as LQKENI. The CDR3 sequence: CASSQGQGSSGANVLTF. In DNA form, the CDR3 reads TGTGCCAGCTCACAGGGACAGGGGAGTTCTGGGGCCAACGTCCTGACTTTC.

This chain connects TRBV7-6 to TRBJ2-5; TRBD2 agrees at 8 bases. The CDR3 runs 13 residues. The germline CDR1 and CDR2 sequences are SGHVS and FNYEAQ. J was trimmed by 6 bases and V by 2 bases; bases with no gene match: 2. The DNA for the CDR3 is TGTGCCAGCAGCTTATCGGGGGGGAAGACCCAGTACTTC. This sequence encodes CASSLSGGKTQYF.

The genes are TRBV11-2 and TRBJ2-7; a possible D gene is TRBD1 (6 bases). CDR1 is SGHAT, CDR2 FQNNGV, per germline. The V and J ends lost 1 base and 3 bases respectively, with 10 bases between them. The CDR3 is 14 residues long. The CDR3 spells CASSLGDKIYEQYF. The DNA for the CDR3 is TGTGCCAGCAGCTTAGGGGACAAGATCTACGAGCAGTACTTC.

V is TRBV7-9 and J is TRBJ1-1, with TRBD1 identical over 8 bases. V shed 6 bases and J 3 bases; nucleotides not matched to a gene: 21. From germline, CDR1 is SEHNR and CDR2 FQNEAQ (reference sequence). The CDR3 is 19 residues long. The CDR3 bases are TGTGCCAGCAGTTCACCCACATCCCACAGGGGGGCGAGGGACACTGAAGCTTTCTTT. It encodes CASSSPTSHRGARDTEAFF.

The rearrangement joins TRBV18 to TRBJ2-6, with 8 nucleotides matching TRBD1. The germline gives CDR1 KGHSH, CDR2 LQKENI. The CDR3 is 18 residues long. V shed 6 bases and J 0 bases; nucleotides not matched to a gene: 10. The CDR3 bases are TGTGCCAGCTCTTTTGGACAGGGCGTTTCCTCTGGGGCCAACGTCCTGACTTTC. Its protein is CASSFGQGVSSGANVLTF.

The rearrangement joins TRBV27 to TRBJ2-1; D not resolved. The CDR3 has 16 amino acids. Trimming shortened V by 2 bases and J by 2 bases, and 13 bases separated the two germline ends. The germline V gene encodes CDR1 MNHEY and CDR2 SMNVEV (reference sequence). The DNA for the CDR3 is TGTGCCAGCAGTTTAAACTCCCCTTTGACCTACAATGAGCAGTTCTTC. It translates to CASSLNSPLTYNEQFF.

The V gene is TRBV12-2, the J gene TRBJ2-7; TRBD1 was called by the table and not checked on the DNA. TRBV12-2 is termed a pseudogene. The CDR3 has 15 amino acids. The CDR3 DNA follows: TGTGCAAGTCGCTTAGTGAACAGCTTTACCTACGAGCAGTACTTC. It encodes CASRLVNSFTYEQYF.

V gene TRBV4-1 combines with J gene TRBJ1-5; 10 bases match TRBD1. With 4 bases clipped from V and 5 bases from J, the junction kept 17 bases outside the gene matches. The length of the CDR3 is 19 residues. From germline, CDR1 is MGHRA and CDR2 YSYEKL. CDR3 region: CASSPLSVRQGALHQPQHF. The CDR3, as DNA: TGCGCCAGCAGCCCTCTGTCCGTGAGACAGGGGGCCCTGCATCAGCCCCAGCATTTT.

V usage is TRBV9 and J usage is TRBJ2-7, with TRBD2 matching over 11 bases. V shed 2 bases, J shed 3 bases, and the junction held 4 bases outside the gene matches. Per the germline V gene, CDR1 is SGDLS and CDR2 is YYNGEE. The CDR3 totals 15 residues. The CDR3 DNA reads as TGTGCCAGCAGCGTCCGGACTAGCGGGTACTACGAGCAGTACTTC. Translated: CASSVRTSGYYEQYF. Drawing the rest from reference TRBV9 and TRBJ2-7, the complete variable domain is DSGVTQTPKHLITATGQRVTLRCSPRSGDLSVYWYQQSLDQGLQFLIQYYNGEERAKGNILERFSAQQFPDLHSELNLSSLELGDSALYFCASSVRTSGYYEQYFGPGTRLTVT.

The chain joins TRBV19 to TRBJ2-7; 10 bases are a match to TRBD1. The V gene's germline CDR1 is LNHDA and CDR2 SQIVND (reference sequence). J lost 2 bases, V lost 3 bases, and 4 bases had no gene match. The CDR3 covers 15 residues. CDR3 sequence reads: CASSILGQGTYEQYF. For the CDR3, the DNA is TGTGCCAGTAGTATCCTGGGACAGGGGACCTACGAGCAGTACTTC.

In DNA, the CDR3 is TGTGCCAGCAGTGTCGAGCGGCCTGACTACAATGAGCAGTTCTTC. Translating it yields CASSVERPDYNEQFF. The chain couples TRBV25-1 to TRBJ2-1, with D possibly matching TRBD2 (5 bases). V was cut by 4 bases and J by 3 bases, with 13 bases left in between. Per the germline V gene, CDR1 is MGHDK and CDR2 is SYGVNS. The CDR3 has 15 amino acids.

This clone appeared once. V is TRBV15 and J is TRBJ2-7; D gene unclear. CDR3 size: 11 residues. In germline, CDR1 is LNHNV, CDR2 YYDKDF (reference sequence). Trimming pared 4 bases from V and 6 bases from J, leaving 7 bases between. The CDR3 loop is CATSKESEQYF. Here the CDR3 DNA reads TGTGCCACCAGCAAGGAGAGCGAGCAGTACTTC.

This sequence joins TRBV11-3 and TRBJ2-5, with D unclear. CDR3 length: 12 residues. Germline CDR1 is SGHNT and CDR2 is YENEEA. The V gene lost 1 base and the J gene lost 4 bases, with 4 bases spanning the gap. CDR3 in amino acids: CASSLAGETQYF. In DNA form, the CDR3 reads TGTGCCAGCAGCTTAGCGGGAGAGACCCAGTACTTC.

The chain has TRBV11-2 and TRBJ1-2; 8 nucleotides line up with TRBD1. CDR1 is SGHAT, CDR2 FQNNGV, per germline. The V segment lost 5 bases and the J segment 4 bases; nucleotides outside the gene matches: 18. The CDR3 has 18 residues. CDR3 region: CASSPIRNTGGDAYGYTF. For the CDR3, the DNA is TGTGCCAGCAGCCCAATCCGCAATACAGGGGGTGATGCCTATGGCTACACCTTC.

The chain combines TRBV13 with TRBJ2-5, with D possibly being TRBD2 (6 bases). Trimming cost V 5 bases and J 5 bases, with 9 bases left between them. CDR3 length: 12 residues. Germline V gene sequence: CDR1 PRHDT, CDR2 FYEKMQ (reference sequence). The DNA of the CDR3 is TGTGCCAGCAGCCGAGGGAGGGAGACCCAGTACTTC. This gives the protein CASSRGRETQYF.

This chain's CDR3 is CASSFTSDEQFF. The CDR3 nucleotides are TGTGCCAGCAGCTTTACTAGCGATGAGCAGTTCTTC. The chain joins TRBV7-9 to TRBJ2-1; 7 bases align to TRBD2. The CDR3 contains 12 residues. CDR1 is SEHNR and CDR2 is FQNEAQ in the germline V gene (reference sequence). Trimming took 3 bases from V and 8 from J; bases not matched to a gene: 1.

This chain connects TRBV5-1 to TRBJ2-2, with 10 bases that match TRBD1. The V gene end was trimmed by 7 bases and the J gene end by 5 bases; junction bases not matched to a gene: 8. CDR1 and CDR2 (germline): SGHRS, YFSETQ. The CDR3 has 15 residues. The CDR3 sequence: CASGPGQGFTGELFF. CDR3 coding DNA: TGCGCCAGCGGGCCGGGACAGGGGTTTACCGGGGAGCTGTTTTTT.

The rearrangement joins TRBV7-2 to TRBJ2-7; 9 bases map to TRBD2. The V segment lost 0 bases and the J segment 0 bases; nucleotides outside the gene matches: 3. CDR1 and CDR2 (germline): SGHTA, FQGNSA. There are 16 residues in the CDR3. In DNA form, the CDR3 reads TGTGCCAGCAGCTTAGCTTCGGGACTAGCCTCCTACGAGCAGTACTTC. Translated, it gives CASSLASGLASYEQYF.

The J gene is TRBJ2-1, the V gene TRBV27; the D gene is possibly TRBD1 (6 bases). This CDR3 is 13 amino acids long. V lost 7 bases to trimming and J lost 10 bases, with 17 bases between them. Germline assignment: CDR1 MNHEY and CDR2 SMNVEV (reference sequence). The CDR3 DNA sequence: TGTGCCAGCAACCTACAGGGACGGGGCGAGCAGTTCTTC. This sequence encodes CASNLQGRGEQFF.

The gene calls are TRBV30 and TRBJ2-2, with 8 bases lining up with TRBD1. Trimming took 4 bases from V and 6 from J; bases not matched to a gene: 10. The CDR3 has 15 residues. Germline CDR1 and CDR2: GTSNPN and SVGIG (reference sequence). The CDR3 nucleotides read TGTGCCTGGATAAGGGAGGACAGGGACGCCGGGGAGCTGTTTTTT. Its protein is CAWIREDRDAGELFF.

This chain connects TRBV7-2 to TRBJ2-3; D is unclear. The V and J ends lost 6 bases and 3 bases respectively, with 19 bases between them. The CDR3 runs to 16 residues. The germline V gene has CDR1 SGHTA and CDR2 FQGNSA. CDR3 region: CASRLRYSTFTDTQYF. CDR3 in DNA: TGTGCCAGCAGGTTGAGGTATTCCACATTTACAGATACGCAGTATTTT. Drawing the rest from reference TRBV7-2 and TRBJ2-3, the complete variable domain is GAGVSQSPSNKVTEKGKDVELRCDPISGHTALYWYRQSLGQGLEFLIYFQGNSAPDKSGLPSDRFSAERTGGSVSTLTIQRTQQEDSAVYLCASRLRYSTFTDTQYFGPGTRLTVL.

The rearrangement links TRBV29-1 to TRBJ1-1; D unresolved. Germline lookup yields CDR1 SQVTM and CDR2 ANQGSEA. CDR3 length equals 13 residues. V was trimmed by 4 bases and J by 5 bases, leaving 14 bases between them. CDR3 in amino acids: CSVAGKLRTEAFF. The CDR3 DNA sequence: TGCAGCGTTGCGGGGAAATTACGGACTGAAGCTTTCTTT. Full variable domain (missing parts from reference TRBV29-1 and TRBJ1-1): SAVISQKPSRDICQRGTSLTIQCQVDSQVTMMFWYRQQPGQSLTLIATANQGSEATYESGFVIDKFPISRPNLTFSTLTVSNMSPEDSSIYLCSVAGKLRTEAFFGQGTRLTVV.

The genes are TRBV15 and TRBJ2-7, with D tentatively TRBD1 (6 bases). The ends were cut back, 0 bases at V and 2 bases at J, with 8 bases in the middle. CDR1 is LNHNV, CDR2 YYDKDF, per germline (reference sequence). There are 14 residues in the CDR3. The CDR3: CATSRETGTYEQYF. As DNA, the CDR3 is TGTGCCACCAGCAGAGAAACAGGGACCTACGAGCAGTACTTC.

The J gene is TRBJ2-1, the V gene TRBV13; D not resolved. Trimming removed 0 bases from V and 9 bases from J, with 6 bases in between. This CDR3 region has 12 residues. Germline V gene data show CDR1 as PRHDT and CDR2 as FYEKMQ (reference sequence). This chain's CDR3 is CASSLGTGEQFF. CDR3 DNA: TGTGCCAGCAGCTTAGGAACCGGTGAGCAGTTCTTC.

The CDR3 sequence is CASSRPGLGDTEAFF. CDR3 sequence (DNA): TGTGCCAGCAGCCGCCCGGGCCTAGGGGACACTGAAGCTTTCTTT. The genes are TRBV14 and TRBJ1-1; the D gene is possibly TRBD1 (5 bases). The germline V gene encodes CDR1 SGHDN and CDR2 FVKESK. With 4 bases removed from V and 3 bases from J, the gap between germline ends came to 15 bases. The CDR3 covers 15 residues.